Sequencing of this T cell receptor (beta chain) was carried out in a study of shared clonotypes between healthy human individuals. Genomic DNA of every subset was divided equally among multiple immunoSEQ plates. The repertoire was sequenced with immunoSEQ multiplex PCR; TCRdb's copy has only in-frame clones and lacks some. The top ten hold about 0.4% of the sample, which has fewer than 1.6 million clones, around 98.5% seen once. The CDR3 spans 16 residues. V gave up 6 bases and J gave up 5 bases, with 19 bases separating them. Per the germline V gene, CDR1 is MDHEN and CDR2 is SYDVKM. The receptor comes from a man aged 30 to 39 in good health. What was sequenced was naive CD4+ T cells sorted from blood. Subset: CD45RA+ positively selected. The chain is built from TRBV28 and TRBJ2-2, with TRBD2 as a possible D gene (6 bases). The CDR3 spells CASRFGVAGGTGELFF. For the CDR3, the DNA is TGTGCCAGCAGGTTTGGTGTGGCCGGGGGTACCGGGGAGCTGTTTTTT.